A selection of T cell receptor beta chains follows, all from one sample in a study of blood T cell repertoires in COVID-19. Some clones are missing from TCRdb's copy, which holds only in-frame ones; the method was immunoSEQ multiplex PCR. The data hold fewer than 200,000 clones, with roughly 76% observed a single time. Input material: peripheral blood. These receptors all come from a woman aged 40 to 55 with COVID-19, enrolled during active disease. Both conserved end residues are trimmed from each CDR3. Each record gives: J gene, V gene, CDR3 protein.

>TRBJ2-3|TRBV24-1
ATSALTSGRTDTQY
>TRBJ1-2|TRBV7-2
ASSYRRPNYGYT
>TRBJ2-2|TRBV5-1
ASCPRGNTGELF
>TRBJ2-3|TRBV5-6
ASSSGGPGTDTQY
>TRBJ2-3|TRBV14
ASSQVGPGFFPNIADTQY
>TRBJ2-3|TRBV7-4
ASSLTAGNTQY
>TRBJ2-7|TRBV4-1
ASSQTGLIGEQY
>TRBJ1-2|TRBV21-1
ASSTSEGVGYGYT
>TRBJ1-5|TRBV19
ASNQGGSQPQH
>TRBJ1-5|TRBV3-1/TRBV3-2
ASSQGQGNQPQH
>TRBJ1-2|TRBV9
ASSAWDRGYGYT
>TRBJ2-2|TRBV7-9
ASSPDRVSVGELF
>TRBJ2-1|TRBV6-2/TRBV6-3
ASSSGESSYNEQF
>TRBJ1-6|TRBV27
ASRTGERASPLH
>TRBJ1-2|TRBV19
ASSDPGQANYGYT
>TRBJ2-5|TRBV5-1
ATGTGFQETQY
>TRBJ2-7|TRBV18
ASSPESYEQY
>TRBJ2-2|TRBV2
ASRHTTGGGTGELF
>TRBJ1-1|TRBV11-2
ASSLDRVDSAF
>TRBJ2-2|TRBV4-1
ASSQETGNTGELF
>TRBJ1-4|TRBV2
ASRGVRATNEKLF
>TRBJ1-1|TRBV7-3
ASSLGNLGMNTEAF
>TRBJ2-3|TRBV10-3
AISTAGLTDTQY
>TRBJ1-5|TRBV6-1
ASSEGGGLNQPQH
>TRBJ1-2|TRBV29-1
SVDNGYT
>TRBJ2-3|TRBV5-6
ASSLVKYTSRRSTDTQY
>TRBJ2-4|TRBV3-1/TRBV3-2
ASSQVGGSKNIQY
>TRBJ2-7|TRBV28
ASSYRFEQY
>TRBJ2-1|TRBV14
ASSHQTGRTEQF
>TRBJ1-1|TRBV13
ASSLREIGEAF
>TRBJ1-4|TRBV9
ASKPPGPGQGNEKLF
>TRBJ2-5|TRBV19
ASSSSGLETQY
>TRBJ1-2|TRBV2
ASKGAGDGYT
>TRBJ2-1|TRBV7-9
ASSIGTTNEQF
>TRBJ2-1|TRBV19
ASRSGTSSYNEQF
>TRBJ1-5|TRBV19
ASSIDPRSFYSNQPQH
>TRBJ2-2|TRBV27
ASSQEGGELF
>TRBJ2-5|TRBV11-2
ASSLGTSQGAQY
>TRBJ1-1|TRBV3-1/TRBV3-2
ASSQARGGTEAF
>TRBJ2-7|TRBV5-8
ASSLRRNSYEQY
>TRBJ1-3|TRBV7-9
ASSLISGALNTIY
>TRBJ1-6|TRBV6-5
ASSYSISSPLH
>TRBJ2-3|TRBV29-1
SELRGLDTQY
>TRBJ2-5|TRBV6-2/TRBV6-3
ASSLNSWETQY
>TRBJ2-7|TRBV19
ASSIGTGTYEQY
>TRBJ2-5|TRBV7-9
ASSSEMGQGQETQY
>TRBJ2-3|TRBV6-5
ASSYSEGGRDTQY
>TRBJ1-5|TRBV12-3/TRBV12-4
ASSRGGQPQH
>TRBJ1-1|TRBV19
ASRSTANTEAF
>TRBJ2-7|TRBV28
ASSLLRYYEQY